One and the same sample provided the 23 T cell receptor beta chains below, sequenced in a study of T cells after somatic rescue of genetic block. Only in-frame clones appear in the TCRdb table, and some are missing; sequencing was by immunoSEQ multiplex PCR. The table has over 95,000 clones, 75% to 95% seen once. The sample comprised peripheral blood mononuclear cells (PBMCs). The receptors derive from a woman between 18 and 30 years old.

The V call is TRBV30, the J call TRBJ2-7, with a weak D call TRBD1 (6 bases). Looked up from germline, CDR1 is GTSNPN and CDR2 is SVGIG (reference sequence). V lost 5 bases and J lost 5, with 19 bases in between. The CDR3 totals 14 residues. The DNA of the CDR3 is TGTGCCTGGGGGGACACCACCTTGAGGAACGAGCAGTACTTC. It specifies CAWGDTTLRNEQYF. The full variable domain, in which reference TRBV30 and TRBJ2-7 provide the parts outside the CDR3, is SQTIHQWPATLVQPVGSPLSLECTVEGTSNPNLYWYRQAAGRGLQLLFYSVGIGQISSEVPQNLSASRPQDRQFILSSKKLLLSDSGFYLCAWGDTTLRNEQYFGPGTRLTVT.

The chain carries TRBV29-1 and TRBJ1-3, with D unresolved. The CDR3 loop spans 15 amino acids. V was trimmed by 5 bases and J by 2 bases, leaving 16 bases between them. The germline CDR1 and CDR2 sequences are SQVTM and ANQGSEA. CDR3 protein: CSVLPTDAPGNTIYF. DNA of the CDR3: TGCAGCGTTCTTCCCACGGATGCTCCTGGAAACACCATATATTTT.

This chain joins TRBV4-3 and TRBJ1-1; no reliable D call. The CDR3 sequence is 13 residues long. Germline-derived CDR1 and CDR2 are LGHNA and YSLEER. With 3 bases removed from V and 4 bases from J, the gap between germline ends came to 9 bases. CDR3: CASSHERITEAFF. DNA for the CDR3: TGCGCCAGCAGCCACGAACGGATCACTGAAGCTTTCTTT.

The chain is built from TRBV14 and TRBJ2-2; D call uncertain. The germline V gene encodes CDR1 SGHDN and CDR2 FVKESK. The ends were cut back, 2 bases at V and 7 bases at J, with 14 bases in the middle. The CDR3 has 15 residues. CDR3 loop: CASSQIGPVVGELFF. The CDR3 DNA sequence: TGTGCCAGCAGCCAAATCGGACCTGTCGTCGGGGAGCTGTTTTTT.

The chain carries TRBV27 and TRBJ1-2; D is undetermined. CDR3 length: 18 residues. Germline lookup yields CDR1 MNHEY and CDR2 SMNVEV (reference sequence). V was pared by 2 bases and J by 2 bases, with 21 bases between. The CDR3 coding sequence is TGTGCCAGCAGTTTAGAGCCACCCTCGCGGGCTTACAACTATGGCTACACCTTC. It encodes CASSLEPPSRAYNYGYTF.

V is TRBV5-1 and J is TRBJ1-4; the match to TRBD1 covers 9 bases. The CDR3 extends over 16 amino acids. Germline assignment: CDR1 SGHRS and CDR2 YFSETQ. V dropped 4 bases and J dropped 6; count of bases not matched to a gene: 10. The CDR3 sequence: CASSPRTGVPDEKLFF. The CDR3 coding sequence is TGCGCCAGCAGCCCCCGGACAGGGGTTCCAGATGAAAAACTGTTTTTT.

This clone has a single count. The genes are TRBV27 and TRBJ1-5; D call uncertain. V lost 0 bases to trimming and J lost 1 base, with 4 bases between them. CDR1 MNHEY and CDR2 SMNVEV come from the germline V gene (reference sequence). CDR3 size: 14 residues. CDR3 residues: CASSLSGSNQPQHF. In DNA form, the CDR3 reads TGTGCCAGCAGTTTATCAGGGAGCAATCAGCCCCAGCATTTT.

The V call is TRBV18, the J call TRBJ2-7; 7 nucleotides agree with TRBD1. There are 12 residues in the CDR3. Trimming at V came to 6 bases and at J to 5 bases, leaving 4 bases not matched to a gene. Germline CDR1 KGHSH, CDR2 LQKENI. The CDR3 here is CASSRQGDEQYF. In DNA form, the CDR3 reads TGTGCCAGCTCCCGACAGGGTGACGAGCAGTACTTC.

The V gene is TRBV5-6, the J gene TRBJ2-7, with D perhaps TRBD1 (6 bases). Trimming took off 4 bases at V and 1 base at J, with 12 bases between the two ends. This CDR3 is built from 14 residues. Per the germline V gene, CDR1 is SGHDT and CDR2 is YYEEEE. CDR3 amino acids: CASSAGQHSYEQYF. Written as DNA, the CDR3 is TGTGCCAGCAGCGCCGGACAGCATTCCTACGAGCAGTACTTC. The variable domain in full, completed from reference TRBV5-6 and TRBJ2-7, reads DAGVTQSPTHLIKTRGQQVTLRCSPKSGHDTVSWYQQALGQGPQFIFQYYEEEERQRGNFPDRFSGHQFPNYSSELNVNALLLGDSALYLCASSAGQHSYEQYFGPGTRLTVT.

The gene calls are TRBV10-3 and TRBJ1-1, with D possibly matching TRBD1 (6 bases). This CDR3 region has 12 residues. Germline CDR1 reads ENHRY; CDR2 reads SYGVKD. V dropped 10 bases and J dropped 1 base, with 10 bases sitting between them. The CDR3 DNA reads TGTGCCACTTCGACAGGGAACACTGAAGCTTTCTTT. Its translation is CATSTGNTEAFF.

V usage is TRBV6-6 and J usage is TRBJ1-5; 9 bases are shared with TRBD1. V shed 2 bases and J 4 bases; nucleotides not matched to a gene: 3. In germline, CDR1 is MNHNY, CDR2 SVGAGI (reference sequence). The CDR3 loop spans 15 amino acids. This CDR3 is CASSYADRGNQPQHF. CDR3 in DNA: TGTGCCAGCAGTTACGCCGACAGGGGGAATCAGCCCCAGCATTTT.

This sequence joins TRBV7-6 and TRBJ2-2; 9 bases line up with TRBD1. V shed 4 bases, J shed 6 bases, and the junction held 6 bases outside the gene matches. The CDR3 spans 15 residues. Germline V lookup: CDR1 SGHVS, CDR2 FNYEAQ. CDR3 nucleotide sequence: TGTGCCAGCAGCTCCGGACAGGGGTATGCCGGGGAGCTGTTTTTT. Encoded protein: CASSSGQGYAGELFF.

J is TRBJ2-4 and V is TRBV19, with D perhaps TRBD1 (5 bases). From germline, CDR1 is LNHDA and CDR2 SQIVND (reference sequence). The CDR3 is 15 amino acids. V was shortened by 6 bases and J by 0 bases, with 12 bases between the two germline ends. In DNA form, the CDR3 reads TGTGCCAGTAGACTCAGGGATTTAGCCAAAAACATTCAGTACTTC. As protein: CASRLRDLAKNIQYF.

This chain connects TRBV7-9 to TRBJ2-2, with a possible D match to TRBD1 (6 bases). CDR3 size: 17 residues. V lost 5 bases and J 4 bases, leaving 20 bases between the germline ends. Germline V lookup: CDR1 SEHNR, CDR2 FQNEAQ (reference sequence). The CDR3 DNA reads as TGTGCCAGCAGCCCAATTAACAGGGCGGGTGGCACCGGGGAGCTGTTTTTT. Protein: CASSPINRAGGTGELFF.

The chain is built from TRBV10-2 and TRBJ1-2, with 9 nucleotides matching TRBD1. The V gene's germline CDR1 is WSHSY and CDR2 SAAADI. The CDR3 sequence is 14 residues long. The V segment lost 6 bases and the J segment 0 bases; nucleotides outside the gene matches: 2. CDR3 DNA: TGCGCCAGCAGCCGGACAGGGGCTAACTATGGCTACACCTTC. This sequence encodes CASSRTGANYGYTF.

The chain is built from TRBV4-1 and TRBJ1-2, with 8 nucleotides matching TRBD1. Trimming at V came to 6 bases and at J to 3 bases, leaving 3 bases not matched to a gene. The germline CDR1 and CDR2 sequences are MGHRA and YSYEKL. CDR3 size: 13 residues. The CDR3 is CASRHRGDYGYTF. The DNA for the CDR3 is TGCGCCAGCAGGCACAGGGGGGACTATGGCTACACCTTC.

The V call is TRBV9, the J call TRBJ1-1; D unclear. Germline CDR1 SGDLS, CDR2 YYNGEE. This CDR3 has 14 amino acids. V gave up 4 bases and J gave up 0 bases, with 10 bases separating them. The CDR3 sequence: CASSLYGMNTEAFF. The CDR3, as DNA: TGTGCCAGCAGCCTTTACGGCATGAACACTGAAGCTTTCTTT.

CDR3 sequence: CASSSGGTDTQYF. CDR3 nucleotides: TGCGCCAGCTCTAGCGGGGGCACAGATACGCAGTATTTT. The chain employs TRBV4-1 and TRBJ2-3; 9 bases align to TRBD2. V trimming: 8 bases; J trimming: 1 base; junction bases outside the gene matches: 1. The CDR3 consists of 13 residues. Per the germline V gene, CDR1 is MGHRA and CDR2 is YSYEKL.

The rearrangement uses TRBV5-4 and TRBJ1-6; D might be TRBD1 (5 bases). The ends were cut back, 4 bases at V and 4 bases at J, with 9 bases in the middle. The germline V gene encodes CDR1 SGHNT and CDR2 YYREEE (reference sequence). CDR3 length: 14 residues. The CDR3 reads CASSAGLYNSPLHF. CDR3 in DNA: TGTGCCAGCAGCGCGGGACTTTATAATTCACCCCTCCACTTT.

The CDR3 region has the DNA TGCGCCAGCAGCCAAGATACGCAGACAAGGATAAACTATGGCTACACCTTC. This encodes CASSQDTQTRINYGYTF. The genes are TRBV4-1 and TRBJ1-2; D is unclear. The germline gives CDR1 MGHRA, CDR2 YSYEKL. Trimming stripped 0 bases from V and 2 bases from J, with 16 bases between. The length of the CDR3 is 17 residues.

This clone was observed once. The chain carries TRBV15 and TRBJ2-1; D may be TRBD1 (6 bases). CDR1 is LNHNV and CDR2 is YYDKDF in the germline V gene (reference sequence). Trimming took off 0 bases at V and 13 bases at J, with 7 bases between the two ends. This CDR3 has 11 residues. The CDR3 sequence is CATSREQGQFF. CDR3 DNA: TGTGCCACCAGCAGAGAACAGGGTCAGTTCTTC.

The rearrangement uses TRBV5-6 and TRBJ2-7; unclear D gene. The V and J ends lost 3 bases and 7 bases respectively, with 17 bases between them. CDR1 is SGHDT, CDR2 YYEEEE, per germline. The CDR3 covers 14 residues. CDR3 in amino acids: CASSSARTAGEQYF. The CDR3 DNA reads TGTGCCAGCAGCTCTGCGAGGACGGCCGGGGAGCAGTACTTC.

The V and J genes are TRBV11-3 and TRBJ2-7; D might be TRBD2 (6 bases). CDR3 length equals 16 residues. Germline V lookup: CDR1 SGHNT, CDR2 YENEEA. Trimming stripped 5 bases from V and 0 bases from J, with 17 bases between. CDR3 sequence (DNA): TGTGCCAGCAGCCCCATGGGGCGGGGCGGCTCCTACGAGCAGTACTTC. Its protein is CASSPMGRGGSYEQYF.